Sequencing of this TCR beta chain was carried out in a study of post-analysis software for immune sequencing data. In regard to this clonotype: Its antigen is not identified.

Germline CDR1 and CDR2: MNHNY and SVGAGI (reference sequence). J was trimmed by 1 base and V by 6 bases; bases with no gene match: 11. The CDR3 loop spans 17 amino acids. Sequencing libraries made from TCR beta cDNA carried unique molecular identifiers. TCRdb re-analysed the PCR reads in MiXCR, keeping a single row per CDR3 protein. The table lists under 650,000 distinct CDR3 sequences, 44% of them singletons. Broader study findings: Included in a set of roughly five TRBV segments more frequent in patients than controls were TRBV5-6, TRBV5-1 and TRBV20-1.

The sequenced sample was blood. The origin of this receptor is a girl aged 10 to 17 with multiple sclerosis. This rearrangement joins TRBV6-6 to TRBJ2-7, with 11 bases matching TRBD2. The CDR3 is CASRDPYSGRGSYEQYF. The CDR3 DNA follows: TGTGCCAGCAGGGACCCCTATAGCGGGAGGGGGTCCTACGAGCAGTACTTC.